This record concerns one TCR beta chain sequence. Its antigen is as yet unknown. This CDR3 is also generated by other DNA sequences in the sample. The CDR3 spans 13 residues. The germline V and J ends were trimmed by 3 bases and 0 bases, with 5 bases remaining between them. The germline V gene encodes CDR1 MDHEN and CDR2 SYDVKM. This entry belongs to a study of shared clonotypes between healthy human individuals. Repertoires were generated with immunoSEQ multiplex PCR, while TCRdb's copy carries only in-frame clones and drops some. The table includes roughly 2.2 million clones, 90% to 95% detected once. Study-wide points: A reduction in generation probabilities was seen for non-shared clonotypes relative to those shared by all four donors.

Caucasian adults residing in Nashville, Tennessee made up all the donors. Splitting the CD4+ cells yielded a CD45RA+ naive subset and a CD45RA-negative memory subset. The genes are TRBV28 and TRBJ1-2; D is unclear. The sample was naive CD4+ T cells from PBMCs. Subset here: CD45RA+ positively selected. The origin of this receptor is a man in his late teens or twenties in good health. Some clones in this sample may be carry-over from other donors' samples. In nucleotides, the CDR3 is TGTGCCAGCAGTTTGCGGGCTAACTATGGCTACACCTTC. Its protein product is CASSLRANYGYTF.